The 28 T cell receptor beta chains below all came from one sample that was sequenced in a study of beta chain features in type 1 diabetes. Expressed TCRB transcripts were sequenced because the isolated RNA had all been reverse transcribed beforehand. This table comes from immunoSEQ multiplex PCR, and its TCRdb copy is limited to in-frame clones, with some not included. The repertoire holds roughly 450,000 clones, with around 14% as singletons. The sequencing input was naive CD4+ T cells from blood. The receptors derive from a man aged 30 to 45 in good health.

The CDR3 nucleotides are TGTGCCAGCAGCTTAGATCCGGGAGGCGGGGGAGAGACCCAGTACTTC. Encoded protein: CASSLDPGGGGETQYF. The chain links TRBV7-2 to TRBJ2-5; 7 bases agree with TRBD2. The trim removed 1 base at V and 4 bases at J, leaving 9 bases unmatched. Germline CDR1 reads SGHTA; CDR2 reads FQGNSA. This CDR3 has 16 residues.

This chain links TRBV5-8 with TRBJ2-1; weak D call: TRBD1 (6 bases). Germline CDR1 SGHTS, CDR2 YDEGEE. Trimming stripped 5 bases from V and 2 bases from J, with 17 bases between. The CDR3 runs to 16 residues. CDR3 coding DNA: TGTGCCAGCAGTCGACACAGGGATAGGCCCTACAATGAGCAGTTCTTC. This encodes CASSRHRDRPYNEQFF. Full variable domain (rest looked up from reference TRBV5-8 and TRBJ2-1): EAGVTQSPTHLIKTRGQQATLRCSPISGHTSVYWYQQALGLGLQFLLWYDEGEERNRGNFPPRFSGRQFPNYSSELNVNALELEDSALYLCASSRHRDRPYNEQFFGPGTRLTVL.

J is TRBJ2-5 and V is TRBV30; TRBD2 matches at 7 bases. Germline lookup yields CDR1 GTSNPN and CDR2 SVGIG (reference sequence). The CDR3 runs to 12 residues. With V trimmed by 5 bases and J by 5 bases, 5 bases remained unmatched. The CDR3 coding sequence is TGTGCCTGGGGCGGGAGACCTGAGACCCAGTACTTC. Encoded protein: CAWGGRPETQYF. Combining the CDR3 with reference TRBV30 and TRBJ2-5 gives the whole variable domain SQTIHQWPATLVQPVGSPLSLECTVEGTSNPNLYWYRQAAGRGLQLLFYSVGIGQISSEVPQNLSASRPQDRQFILSSKKLLLSDSGFYLCAWGGRPETQYFGPGTRLLVL.

Comments on this clone: At one end the junction does not follow the germline gene, possibly because of a read error. V and J are TRBV7-7 and TRBJ2-1; 10 nucleotides align to TRBD2. This CDR3 contains 14 residues. Germline values: CDR1 SSHAT, CDR2 FNYEAQ (reference sequence). The CDR3 DNA sequence: TGTGCTAGCAGCTTAGCGGGAGGACCCAATGAGCAGTTCTTC. Encoded protein: CASSLAGGPNEQFF.

There are a few counts of this clone. The CDR3 sequence: CSVGKAGRTYNEQFF. The CDR3 bases are TGCAGCGTGGGAAAAGCGGGCCGTACCTACAATGAGCAGTTCTTC. This chain connects TRBV29-1 to TRBJ2-1, with D perhaps matching TRBD2 (6 bases). CDR1 is SQVTM and CDR2 is ANQGSEA in the germline V gene. Trimming cost V 6 bases and J 2 bases, with 17 bases left between them. The CDR3 is made up of 15 amino acids.

The chain links TRBV30 to TRBJ2-1; maybe TRBD2 (5 bases). The CDR3 is made up of 15 amino acids. In germline, CDR1 is GTSNPN, CDR2 SVGIG (reference sequence). Deletions cut 3 bases from V and 0 bases from J, with 12 bases between. CDR3 sequence reads: CAWSQDWSSYNEQFF. The CDR3 bases are TGTGCCTGGAGCCAGGACTGGAGCTCCTACAATGAGCAGTTCTTC.

On this clone: This sample also contains other DNA sequences that code for the same CDR3. The rearrangement uses TRBV5-1 and TRBJ2-3; D might be TRBD2 (7 bases). Trimming removed 0 bases at V and 2 bases at J, with 10 bases between. The germline gives CDR1 SGHRS, CDR2 YFSETQ. This CDR3 has 15 amino acids. The CDR3 bases are TGCGCCAGCAGCTTGGCGGGGGGCCCCACAGATACGCAGTATTTT. As protein: CASSLAGGPTDTQYF.

The gene calls are TRBV9 and TRBJ2-7, with D perhaps matching TRBD2 (7 bases). The ends were cut back, 0 bases at V and 0 bases at J, with 16 bases in the middle. The V gene's germline CDR1 is SGDLS and CDR2 YYNGEE. The CDR3 length is 17 residues. CDR3 coding DNA: TGTGCCAGCAGCGTAGCCCCCGGGGGGCTTAGCTCCTACGAGCAGTACTTC. Its translation is CASSVAPGGLSSYEQYF.

The chain is built from TRBV6-6 and TRBJ2-1, with TRBD2 matching over 7 bases. Trimming at V came to 6 bases and at J to 2 bases, leaving 4 bases not matched to a gene. CDR1 is MNHNY and CDR2 is SVGAGI in the germline V gene (reference sequence). CDR3 length: 14 residues. The CDR3 nucleotides read TGTGCCAGCAGAGGCGGGAGAACCTACAATGAGCAGTTCTTC. It is translated as CASRGGRTYNEQFF.

This clone has at least ten counts. This rearrangement joins TRBV9 to TRBJ2-7, with D tentatively TRBD2 (6 bases). V was cut by 1 base and J by 2 bases, with 10 bases left in between. In germline, CDR1 is SGDLS, CDR2 YYNGEE. This CDR3 has 14 residues. CDR3 bases: TGTGCCAGCAGCGTATCTAGCGCAGCCTACGAGCAGTACTTC. Its protein product is CASSVSSAAYEQYF.

The chain couples TRBV19 to TRBJ2-1, with 10 bases lining up with TRBD2. The CDR3 extends over 15 amino acids. Germline V lookup: CDR1 LNHDA, CDR2 SQIVND (reference sequence). The ends lost 10 bases at V and 5 bases at J; junction bases unmatched: 11. The CDR3 here is CATSSTSGTHNEQFF. CDR3 in DNA: TGTGCCACCTCGTCAACTAGCGGGACCCACAATGAGCAGTTCTTC.

The chain couples TRBV27 to TRBJ1-2, with a tentative D call TRBD1 (6 bases). With 0 bases removed from V and 4 bases from J, the gap between germline ends came to 15 bases. The germline gives CDR1 MNHEY, CDR2 SMNVEV (reference sequence). The CDR3 is made up of 16 amino acids. CDR3 protein: CASSLSRGMWGYGYTF. In DNA form, the CDR3 reads TGTGCCAGCAGTTTATCGAGGGGGATGTGGGGCTATGGCTACACCTTC.

V usage is TRBV5-6 and J usage is TRBJ2-2; perhaps TRBD2 as D (5 bases). The V end lost 5 bases, the J end lost 0 bases, and 8 bases lay between the germline ends. CDR1 is SGHDT and CDR2 is YYEEEE in the germline V gene. There are 14 residues in the CDR3. CDR3 in amino acids: CASRRLSNTGELFF. The CDR3 nucleotides read TGTGCCAGCAGAAGACTATCGAACACCGGGGAGCTGTTTTTT.

This clone was seen more than once but under ten times. V usage is TRBV30 and J usage is TRBJ2-1, with 7 bases fitting TRBD2. This CDR3 spans 17 amino acids. Per germline, CDR1 GTSNPN and CDR2 SVGIG (reference sequence). V lost 1 base to trimming and J lost 9 bases; unmatched junction nucleotides: 18. The CDR3 sequence is CAWSDVLAAGVRVEQFF. CDR3 nucleotide sequence: TGTGCCTGGAGTGATGTATTGGCGGCGGGAGTTCGCGTTGAGCAGTTCTTC.

The rearrangement links TRBV5-1 to TRBJ2-5, with 8 bases identical to TRBD2. J gave up 2 bases and V 4 bases, and 10 bases lay outside the gene matches. CDR3 length: 16 residues. The germline V gene has CDR1 SGHRS and CDR2 YFSETQ. CDR3 loop: CASSAGRTSSQETQYF. CDR3 sequence (DNA): TGCGCCAGCAGCGCCGGGCGGACTAGCAGTCAAGAGACCCAGTACTTC.

The V call is TRBV6-6, the J call TRBJ2-1; D not resolved. The germline V gene has CDR1 MNHNY and CDR2 SVGAGI (reference sequence). Trimming left V 6 bases short and J 6 bases short, with 3 bases between. There are 10 residues in the CDR3. As DNA, the CDR3 is TGTGCCAGCAGGAGCAATGAGCAGTTCTTC. It yields the protein CASRSNEQFF.

The rearrangement links TRBV4-3 to TRBJ2-5; 11 nucleotides align to TRBD2. The CDR3 extends over 16 amino acids. Germline CDR1 is LGHNA and CDR2 is YSLEER. V shed 1 base and J 7 bases; nucleotides not matched to a gene: 8. The CDR3 DNA follows: TGCGCCAGCAGCCAAGGATTAGCGGGAGGGCAGGGGACCCAGTACTTC. Encoded protein: CASSQGLAGGQGTQYF.

This clone was picked up one time. The chain links TRBV5-1 to TRBJ2-4, with TRBD1 identical over 7 bases. Trimming removed 4 bases from V and 0 bases from J; junction bases left unmatched: 16. The germline V gene has CDR1 SGHRS and CDR2 YFSETQ. There are 19 residues in the CDR3. The CDR3, as DNA: TGCGCCAGCAGCGGATGGACAGGTCCCCCCACTCTAGCCAAAAACATTCAGTACTTC. Translated: CASSGWTGPPTLAKNIQYF.

The CDR3 protein is CSVATSGSNTQYF. In DNA, the CDR3 is TGCAGCGTTGCCACTAGCGGGAGCAATACGCAGTATTTT. This chain uses TRBV29-1 with TRBJ2-3; 11 bases match TRBD2. The CDR3 has 13 amino acids. CDR1 and CDR2 from the germline V gene are SQVTM and ANQGSEA. Trimming at V came to 4 bases and at J to 7 bases, leaving 4 bases not matched to a gene.

The chain combines TRBV6-1 with TRBJ2-3; unclear D gene. V was cut by 2 bases and J by 0 bases, with 12 bases left in between. The germline gives CDR1 MNHNS, CDR2 SASEGT. CDR3 length: 16 amino acids. Here the CDR3 reads CASSEFRRSSTDTQYF. CDR3 bases: TGTGCCAGCAGTGAATTTCGGCGGAGTAGCACAGATACGCAGTATTTT.

The genes are TRBV7-2 and TRBJ2-1; D not resolved. CDR3 length: 15 residues. Per the germline V gene, CDR1 is SGHTA and CDR2 is FQGNSA. Trimming stripped 4 bases from V and 4 bases from J, with 14 bases between. CDR3 amino acids: CASSSLPVRYNEQFF. Here the CDR3 DNA reads TGTGCCAGCAGCTCCCTGCCGGTTCGGTACAATGAGCAGTTCTTC.

The table lists this clone with a few counts. V usage is TRBV5-4 and J usage is TRBJ2-7; 10 bases line up with TRBD1. The germline CDR1 and CDR2 sequences are SGHNT and YYREEE (reference sequence). The CDR3 covers 15 residues. The J segment lost 6 bases and the V segment lost 4 bases, leaving 10 bases of the junction unmatched. The CDR3 region is CASSHLGTGEFEQYF. In DNA, the CDR3 is TGTGCCAGCAGCCACTTGGGGACAGGGGAATTCGAGCAGTACTTC.

The V call is TRBV5-6, the J call TRBJ2-6; D is uncertain. V was shortened by 3 bases and J by 1 base, with 8 bases between the two germline ends. The CDR3 spans 15 residues. Germline lookup yields CDR1 SGHDT and CDR2 YYEEEE. As DNA, the CDR3 is TGTGCCAGCAGCTACAGAGTTTCTGGGGCCAACGTCCTGACTTTC. Translating it yields CASSYRVSGANVLTF.

This clone was seen a few times. This chain joins TRBV27 and TRBJ2-4, with a possible D match to TRBD2 (5 bases). From germline, CDR1 is MNHEY and CDR2 SMNVEV (reference sequence). Trimming cost V 6 bases and J 6 bases, with 18 bases left between them. This CDR3 comprises 15 residues. Written as DNA, the CDR3 is TGTGCCAGCAGCGCGAGAGGGCACATACCAAACATTCAGTACTTC. Translated, it gives CASSARGHIPNIQYF.

This clone was observed a handful of times. In nucleotides, the CDR3 is TGTGCCAGCAGCTTTGACCTAGCGGTCTCCTACAATGAGCAGTTCTTC. Encoded protein: CASSFDLAVSYNEQFF. The chain links TRBV11-2 to TRBJ2-1, with 7 bases that match TRBD2. Germline-derived CDR1 and CDR2 are SGHAT and FQNNGV. The CDR3 has 16 residues. V shed 3 bases, J shed 0 bases, and the junction held 5 bases outside the gene matches.

The CDR3 bases are TGTGCCAGCAGCCCTCTCTCGGGAGAGACCCAGTACTTC. This codes for CASSPLSGETQYF. The chain links TRBV7-3 to TRBJ2-5; D unresolved. This CDR3 is built from 13 residues. CDR1 SGHTA and CDR2 FQGTGA come from the germline V gene. V was shortened by 5 bases and J by 4 bases, with 11 bases between the two germline ends.

V usage is TRBV7-8 and J usage is TRBJ1-2, with D unclear. The germline gives CDR1 SGHVS, CDR2 FQNEAQ. V was clipped by 1 base and J by 0 bases, with 12 bases between them. The CDR3 consists of 16 residues. CDR3 region: CASSLVSGFSNYGYTF. The DNA for the CDR3 is TGTGCCAGCAGCTTAGTTTCGGGCTTTTCTAACTATGGCTACACCTTC.

This clone was seen repeatedly, ten times or more. V usage is TRBV25-1 and J usage is TRBJ2-7; a possible D gene is TRBD1 (5 bases). Trimming removed 11 bases from V and 0 bases from J, with 5 bases in between. There are 10 residues in the CDR3. The germline CDR1 and CDR2 sequences are MGHDK and SYGVNS. In nucleotides, the CDR3 is TGTGCCCAGGGCTCCTACGAGCAGTACGTC. Translation gives CAQGSYEQYV.